The rows below give T cell receptor beta chains drawn from one sample of a study of post-analysis software for immune sequencing data. TCRdb ran MiXCR on the PCR reads and lists one entry per CDR3 protein. The table lists some 890,000 distinct CDR3 sequences, 53% of them singletons, with approximately 4.4% in the top ten. The sequenced sample was blood. The receptors shown here come from a girl aged 10-17 years with multiple sclerosis. Each CDR3 is given with its conserved first and last residue. D genes are given only for firm matches. The size entry is marked missing in some rows and otherwise reads once, few, many or a size class.

CDR3: CASSYRDRGNNEQFF
DNA: TGTGCCAGCAGCTACCGGGACAGGGGGAACAATGAGCAGTTCTTC
size: few
D: TRBD1
J: TRBJ2-1
V: TRBV7-9

CDR3: CASSLDGDRSTEAFF
DNA: TGCGCCAGCAGCTTGGATGGGGACAGGAGCACTGAAGCTTTCTTT
size: -
D: TRBD1
J: TRBJ1-1
V: TRBV5-1

CDR3: CSVEETSGSGYEQYF
DNA: TGCAGCGTTGAAGAGACTAGCGGGAGCGGGTACGAGCAGTACTTC
size: few
D: TRBD2
J: TRBJ2-7
V: TRBV29-1

CDR3: CASSLARDNEQFF
DNA: TGTGCCAGCAGTTTGGCACGGGACAATGAGCAGTTCTTC
size: -
D: -
J: TRBJ2-1
V: TRBV7-3

CDR3: CSVEQDGYEQYF
DNA: TGCAGCGTTGAACAGGACGGGTACGAGCAGTACTTC
size: few
D: -
J: TRBJ2-7
V: TRBV29-1

CDR3: CATSRDLGTANEQFF
DNA: TGTGCCACCAGCAGAGATTTGGGGACGGCCAATGAGCAGTTCTTC
size: -
D: -
J: TRBJ2-1
V: TRBV15

CDR3: CASNDRANYGYTF
DNA: TGTGCCAGCAACGACAGAGCTAACTATGGCTACACCTTC
size: -
D: -
J: TRBJ1-2
V: TRBV6-6

CDR3: CASRRGLPVDEQYF
DNA: TGTGCCAGCAGAAGGGGACTCCCCGTTGACGAGCAGTACTTC
size: -
D: -
J: TRBJ2-7
V: TRBV12-3/TRBV12-4

CDR3: CASSLGSGRSDEQFF
DNA: TGTGCCAGCAGCTTAGGTAGCGGGAGAAGCGATGAGCAGTTCTTC
size: -
D: TRBD2
J: TRBJ2-1
V: TRBV11-2

CDR3: CASSPWDRDDEQYF
DNA: TGTGCCAGCAGCCCTTGGGACAGGGACGACGAGCAGTACTTC
size: -
D: TRBD1
J: TRBJ2-7
V: TRBV7-2

CDR3: CASSLQVAVEQFF
DNA: TGTGCCAGCAGTTTACAGGTAGCGGTTGAGCAGTTCTTC
size: -
D: -
J: TRBJ2-1
V: TRBV12-3/TRBV12-4

CDR3: CASSRFKRTPRIEYF
DNA: TGTGCCAGCAGCCGTTTCAAGAGAACCCCCAGGATTGAGTATTTT
size: few
D: -
J: TRBJ2-3
V: TRBV7-6

CDR3: CASKREALTDTQYF
DNA: TGTGCCAGCAAAAGGGAGGCTCTCACAGATACGCAGTATTTT
size: -
D: -
J: TRBJ2-3
V: TRBV9

CDR3: CSVEDRTGEMSTDTQYF
DNA: TGCAGCGTTGAAGATCGGACAGGGGAAATGAGCACAGATACGCAGTATTTT
size: -
D: TRBD1
J: TRBJ2-3
V: TRBV29-1

CDR3: CASSLSNTGELFF
DNA: TGTGCCAGCAGCTTATCCAACACCGGGGAGCTGTTTTTT
size: few
D: -
J: TRBJ2-2
V: TRBV7-8

CDR3: CASSRYTSGRTYEQYF
DNA: TGTGCCAGCAGCCGCTACACTAGCGGACGAACCTACGAGCAGTACTTC
size: once
D: TRBD2
J: TRBJ2-7
V: TRBV3-1